The clone carrying this T cell receptor beta chain was picked up a small number of times. This entry comes from a study of cytomegalovirus exposure and HLA in healthy donors. Primers for the PCR totalled 60 Vbeta and 13 Jbeta. Sequencing used immunoSEQ multiplex PCR; TCRdb keeps in-frame clones, though not all of them. The sample has about 97,000 clones, around 68% seen once. Germline V gives CDR1 SGHDT, CDR2 YYEEEE. The CDR3 has 15 amino acids. The J segment lost 7 bases and the V segment lost 5 bases, leaving 9 bases of the junction unmatched. Absent from the records is this donor's CMV serostatus. The chain carries TRBV5-6 and TRBJ1-3; 10 bases match TRBD1. The specimen sequenced was PBMCs. The source is a human donor in good health. CDR3 sequence: CASSRDRGQGNTIYF. The DNA for the CDR3 is TGTGCCAGCAGTCGTGACAGGGGGCAAGGTAACACCATATATTTT.